This T cell receptor beta chain emerged from a study of post-analysis software for immune sequencing data (dated by TCRdb to 2015 to 2017). Describing the broader study: Disease courses on record covered relapsing-remitting, secondary progressive and progressive-relapsing multiple sclerosis, though some patients had no subtype annotation. The patient repertoires were set against about 12 previously published healthy control repertoires from donors whose ages ranged from roughly 6 to 27 years. A subset of samples was prepared in parallel using single-end sample barcoding, then pooled and co-amplified after Illumina adapter ligation.

To demonstrate the VDJtools post-analysis software, the study profiled TCR beta repertoires from the peripheral blood of about 13 young patients with multiple sclerosis. The patients with multiple sclerosis were children and adolescents between roughly 6 and 16 years of age. The library relied on PCR. TCRdb names Illumina HiSeq 2500 as the instrument used. Unique molecular identifiers were incorporated into TCR beta cDNA libraries to reduce PCR and sequencing biases. Every 1 to 10 million input T cells yielded 500,000 or so cDNA molecules, meaning each molecule approximated one T cell. The patient libraries were prepared and sequenced using the same protocol as the earlier healthy control dataset. Samples belonging to the same batch were prepared together, multiplexed and sequenced on a shared HiSeq lane. As for how the authors treated the data: Raw barcoded reads were processed with MIGEC, discarding single-read molecular identifier groups before consensus assembly and CDR3 extraction. Clonotype tables were post-analysed with VDJtools, normalizing diversity by down-sampling all datasets to the smallest sample size. Repertoire overlap clustering matched CDR3 amino acid but not nucleotide sequences to correct batch-related cross-sample contamination. TCRdb ran its own pipeline on the public reads, namely fastp trimming at Q25 and MiXCR clone calling, and kept in-frame beta chains. When rows share a CDR3 protein, they turn into one entry using the most common DNA and genes. The V and J calls were not made by the authors but by TCRdb's processing. For this sample the table gives 700,000 to 800,000 distinct CDR3 sequences, of which 25% to 30% were detected only once. The ten top clones hold around 0.56% of the sample.

Here is what the overall study found, with its caveats: Four to six TRBV segments, including TRBV5-6, TRBV5-1 and TRBV20-1, were significantly more frequent in patients than controls. Normalized Chao1 diversity was significantly lower in multiple sclerosis patients than controls, suggesting substantial peripheral T-cell clonal expansion. Direct clustering with F measure revealed strong co-clustering of samples prepared in the same batch, which led to a batch-effect correction. The multiple sclerosis patient group was slightly younger than the control group.

The V end loses 0 bases and the J end loses 9 bases, and a stretch of 21 bases separates them. Its CDR3 holds 17 amino acids, cysteine through phenylalanine. Kept here is only the CDR3 DNA, which spans 51 bases and is read in frame from base 1. CDR1 is given as SGHDN and CDR2 as FVKESK, both from the germline V gene. For this clonotype: Its target antigen remains unknown. Base qualities are not at hand, and no much larger clone is one base apart.

What was sequenced was blood. The sequence came from a girl aged 10 to 17 with multiple sclerosis. The sequence links TRBV14 to TRBJ2-1; TRBD2 is perhaps the D gene, given 5 matching bases. The sequence in DNA is TGTGCCAGCAGCCAAGATCTTCGAAGCGGTCTGGGCGGTGAGCAGTTCTTC. Its coded protein is CASSQDLRSGLGGEQFF.